This T cell receptor (beta chain) stems from a study of cytomegalovirus exposure and HLA in healthy donors. Study details: Earlier work reported 100 million to 130 million unique TCR beta sequences from about 180 million T cells.

PCR amplification relied on 60 Vbeta primers (plus 13 Jbeta primers). Assay: immunoSEQ multiplex PCR; the TCRdb copy retains only in-frame clones and omits some. This listing includes some 140,000 clones. Germline loops: CDR1 MNHNS, CDR2 SASEGT. Trimming left V 6 bases short and J 6 bases short, with 16 bases between. This CDR3 contains 14 residues. General study points: A later look showed TCR association rates differing by HLA locus, highest for DRB1 and lowest for HLA-C. V- and J-gene trimming in TCR beta was tied to a missense DCLRE1C variant by an analysis performed later. Sequencing depth across donors, presence/absence analyses assumed, was roughly uniform.

For this clone: The antigen remains unidentified.

V gene TRBV6-1 combines with J gene TRBJ2-3; D is possibly TRBD2 (6 bases). This TCR derives from a woman aged 35 to 49 in good health and CMV-seronegative. The sample taken for sequencing was PBMCs. The CDR3: CASSLRDRGDTQYF. The CDR3 DNA sequence: TGTGCCAGCAGCCTACGGGACCGGGGGGATACGCAGTATTTT.